What follows is one TCR beta chain and its context. Its antigen is as yet unknown. The CDR3 runs 13 residues. V was pared by 1 base and J by 6 bases, with 3 bases of the junction left unmatched. Germline assignment: CDR1 SGHVS and CDR2 FQNEAQ. The sample is drawn from a study of OX40 agonist ivuxolimab in advanced cancers. At the level of the study: The drug used for patients, ivuxolimab, was an agonistic anti-OX40 (CD134) antibody.

TCRdb's copy holds only in-frame clones and misses some; the assay was immunoSEQ multiplex PCR. Of under 70,000 clones listed, 85% were seen once; the top ten hold approximately 4%. Study conclusions and caveats: At 0.1 to 3.0 mg/kg, CD4+ and CD8+ blood T cells expanded clonally by week 6. Which antigen the expanded peripheral T cells recognized is unknown. People who partly responded at 0.1-3.0 mg/kg had some of the least clonal expansion seen.

The J gene is TRBJ2-7, the V gene TRBV7-8, with 7 positions matching TRBD1. The sequence derives from an adult with an advanced solid tumor such as melanoma, head and neck, liver or kidney cancer. The sequencing here drew on CD4+ or CD8+ T cells sorted from blood, taken in a trial of the OX40 agonist ivuxolimab. The CDR3 sequence is CASSLVSGGEQYF. DNA of the CDR3: TGTGCCAGCAGCTTAGTGTCAGGGGGCGAGCAGTACTTC.